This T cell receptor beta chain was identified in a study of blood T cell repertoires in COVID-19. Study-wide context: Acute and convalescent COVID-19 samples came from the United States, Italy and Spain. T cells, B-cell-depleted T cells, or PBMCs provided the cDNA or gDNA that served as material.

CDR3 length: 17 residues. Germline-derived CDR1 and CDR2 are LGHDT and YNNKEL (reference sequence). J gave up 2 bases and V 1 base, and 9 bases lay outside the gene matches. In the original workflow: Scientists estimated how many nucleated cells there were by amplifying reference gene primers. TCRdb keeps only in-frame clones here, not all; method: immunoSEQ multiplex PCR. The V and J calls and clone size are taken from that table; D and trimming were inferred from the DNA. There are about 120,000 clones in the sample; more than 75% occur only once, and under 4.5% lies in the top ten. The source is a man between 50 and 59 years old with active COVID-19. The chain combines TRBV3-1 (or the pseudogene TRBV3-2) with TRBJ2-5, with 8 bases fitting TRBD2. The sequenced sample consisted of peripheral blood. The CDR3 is CASSQALMRGEQETQYF. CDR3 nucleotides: TGTGCCAGCAGCCAAGCGCTAATGCGGGGGGAACAAGAGACCCAGTACTTC.